Each of the 14 T cell receptor beta chains below was sequenced from the same sample in a study of Graves' ophthalmopathy and Graves' hyperthyroidism. TCR beta CDR3 amplification used RNA transcripts. HTBI primers were employed in first-round RT-PCR, then a second-round multiplex PCR followed. TCRdb re-called the multiplex PCR reads with MiXCR, one entry per CDR3 protein. The sample lists about 1.2 million distinct CDR3 sequences; less than 45% were seen once. Sequencing was carried out using peripheral blood or thyroid tissue (not recorded which). These receptors came from an adult man with Graves' hyperthyroidism.

The chain employs TRBV29-1 and TRBJ1-1, with 7 bases identical to TRBD1. The germline V gene has CDR1 SQVTM and CDR2 ANQGSEA. The CDR3 contains 12 residues. The V segment lost 6 bases and the J segment 4 bases; nucleotides outside the gene matches: 5. The chain's CDR3 is CSVLQGSTEAFF. CDR3 coding DNA: TGCAGCGTCCTACAGGGGTCCACTGAAGCTTTCTTT.

Many counts were recorded for this clonotype. DNA of the CDR3: TGTGCCAGCAGCCCCCGACAGGGAGAAACCACCGGGGAGCTGTTTTTT. Protein: CASSPRQGETTGELFF. The J gene is TRBJ2-2, the V gene TRBV9, with 7 bases lining up with TRBD1. The CDR3 runs to 16 residues. CDR1 and CDR2 (germline): SGDLS, YYNGEE. With V trimmed by 4 bases and J by 4 bases, 10 bases remained unmatched.

This rearrangement joins TRBV12-3 or TRBV12-4 to TRBJ2-1, with 14 bases lining up with TRBD2. CDR3 size: 14 residues. Losses at the gene ends were 5 bases for V and 7 bases for J; bases not matched to a gene: 1. The CDR3 loop reads CASSRTSGRNEQFF. CDR3 in DNA: TGTGCCAGCAGTCGGACTAGCGGGAGGAATGAGCAGTTCTTC.

This sequence joins TRBV7-9 and TRBJ2-7; D may be TRBD1 (6 bases). Germline values: CDR1 SEHNR, CDR2 FQNEAQ (reference sequence). V was cut by 7 bases and J by 0 bases, with 19 bases left in between. The CDR3 is 16 amino acids. This CDR3 is CASIPHPDSDSYEQYF. The CDR3, as DNA: TGTGCCAGCATTCCCCACCCGGACAGTGACTCCTACGAGCAGTACTTC. Full variable domain (rest looked up from reference TRBV7-9 and TRBJ2-7): DTGVSQNPRHKITKRGQNVTFRCDPISEHNRLYWYRQTLGQGPEFLTYFQNEAQLEKSRLLSDRFSAERPKGSFSTLEIQRTEQGDSAMYLCASIPHPDSDSYEQYFGPGTRLTVT.

This clonotype was recorded at least ten times. The chain has TRBV10-1 and TRBJ1-5; 12 bases agree with TRBD1. From germline, CDR1 is WNHNN and CDR2 SYGVQD (reference sequence). The CDR3 loop spans 20 amino acids. V lost 3 bases to trimming and J lost 1 base; unmatched junction nucleotides: 13. CDR3 sequence: CASSDRYPGQGAQSNQPQHF. The DNA of the CDR3 is TGCGCCAGCAGTGACCGATACCCGGGACAGGGGGCGCAGAGCAATCAGCCCCAGCATTTT.

The DNA of the CDR3 is TGTGCCAGCATCGACGTTAGGGGCATCACCTACGAGCAGTACTTC. This encodes CASIDVRGITYEQYF. The chain has TRBV7-8 and TRBJ2-7, with a possible D match to TRBD1 (5 bases). Trimming removed 7 bases at V and 2 bases at J, with 18 bases between. CDR1 is SGHVS and CDR2 is FQNEAQ in the germline V gene. The CDR3 covers 15 residues.

This chain connects TRBV7-9 to TRBJ1-3; 7 bases line up with TRBD1. Germline V lookup: CDR1 SEHNR, CDR2 FQNEAQ (reference sequence). The CDR3 totals 15 residues. V dropped 2 bases and J dropped 4; count of bases not matched to a gene: 5. CDR3 DNA sequence: TGTGCCAGCAGCTTAAGTAGGGGGCCCGGAAACACCATATATTTT. This sequence encodes CASSLSRGPGNTIYF.

This clonotype was counted a few times. The rearrangement uses TRBV29-1 and TRBJ2-3; 11 bases map to TRBD2. Germline V lookup: CDR1 SQVTM, CDR2 ANQGSEA. V lost 3 bases to trimming and J lost 0 bases; unmatched junction nucleotides: 5. This CDR3 has 16 amino acids. The CDR3 DNA sequence: TGCAGCGTTGATGGGGGACTAGCGGCAAGCACAGATACGCAGTATTTT. Translation: CSVDGGLAASTDTQYF.

The chain joins TRBV12-3 or TRBV12-4 to TRBJ1-3, with unresolved D. V gave up 8 bases and J gave up 4 bases, with 12 bases separating them. This CDR3 contains 13 residues. The CDR3 nucleotides are TGTGCCAGCTTTAACCGGGCAGGAAACACCATATATTTT. It yields the protein CASFNRAGNTIYF.

This clonotype was seen many times. This sequence joins TRBV20-1 and TRBJ1-5; D possibly corresponds to TRBD1 (5 bases). The CDR3 runs 14 residues. Per germline, CDR1 DFQATT and CDR2 SNEGSKA (reference sequence). V was shortened by 4 bases and J by 6 bases, with 16 bases between the two germline ends. CDR3 coding DNA: TGCAGTGCTACCGGGGCCAGGGATCGTCAGCCCCAGCATTTT. Encoded protein: CSATGARDRQPQHF.

This clonotype was detected many times. This chain uses TRBV7-2 with TRBJ2-5, with a possible D match to TRBD2 (6 bases). Trimming shortened V by 5 bases and J by 3 bases, and 13 bases separated the two germline ends. This CDR3 has 14 amino acids. CDR1 is SGHTA, CDR2 FQGNSA, per germline. This CDR3 is CASSRGTVKETQYF. CDR3 sequence (DNA): TGTGCCAGCAGCCGCGGGACTGTGAAAGAGACCCAGTACTTC.

This clonotype was seen at least ten times. The J gene is TRBJ2-5, the V gene TRBV20-1, with a weak D call TRBD2 (6 bases). The germline V gene has CDR1 DFQATT and CDR2 SNEGSKA (reference sequence). V was pared by 3 bases and J by 3 bases, with 17 bases between. The CDR3 runs 15 residues. The CDR3 reads CSARRLGTPKETQYF. DNA for the CDR3: TGCAGTGCTAGGAGGCTGGGGACTCCCAAAGAGACCCAGTACTTC.

The J gene is TRBJ2-7, the V gene TRBV10-3, with D unresolved. CDR1 and CDR2 from the germline V gene are ENHRY and SYGVKD. The ends were cut back, 6 bases at V and 4 bases at J, with 7 bases in the middle. This CDR3 is built from 11 residues. DNA for the CDR3: TGTGCCATCAGGAACCGATACGAGCAGTACTTC. Its translation is CAIRNRYEQYF.

In its sample, this clonotype was seen many times. The V and J genes are TRBV29-1 and TRBJ2-5; 10 positions match TRBD1. With V trimmed by 2 bases and J by 7 bases, 10 bases remained unmatched. The length of the CDR3 is 15 residues. The germline V gene has CDR1 SQVTM and CDR2 ANQGSEA. The CDR3 spells CSVEHGTGAQGTQYF. The CDR3 DNA sequence: TGCAGCGTTGAACATGGGACAGGGGCCCAGGGGACCCAGTACTTC. Supplemented by reference TRBV29-1 and TRBJ2-5, the full variable domain reads SAVISQKPSRDICQRGTSLTIQCQVDSQVTMMFWYRQQPGQSLTLIATANQGSEATYESGFVIDKFPISRPNLTFSTLTVSNMSPEDSSIYLCSVEHGTGAQGTQYFGPGTRLLVL.